This is a list of T cell receptor beta chains from one sample in a study of Tregs in tolerant kidney transplant recipients. Here immunoSEQ multiplex PCR was the method, and the copy in TCRdb shows in-frame clones only, minus some. In the table there are about 66,000 clones, more than 90% of which are singletons. The sample here was CD8+ T cells from blood, taken before the transplant. Receptors originate from a human donor who received a combined kidney and bone marrow transplant. CDR3s include the opening cysteine and the closing phenylalanine or tryptophan. The order of the fields is clone size, V gene, D gene, J gene, CDR3 DNA, CDR3 protein. A D gene is named only where the DNA matches it firmly. Size tells how often a clone was seen (once, few, many) or the class of an expanded clone, and some rows leave it out.

.	TRBV29-1	.	TRBJ2-7	TGCAGCGTACGGGCAGGGGATAGTATAGGCTACGAGCAGTACTTC	CSVRAGDSIGYEQYF
.	TRBV5-6	.	TRBJ1-1	TGTGCCAGCAGCTTGGGGGTGGGGGGGATGAACACTGAAGCTTTCTTT	CASSLGVGGMNTEAFF
.	TRBV6-1	.	TRBJ2-2	TGTGCCAGCAGTGGAAGTCAAGGGGTCTTCACCGGGGAGCTGTTTTTT	CASSGSQGVFTGELFF
.	TRBV6-6	.	TRBJ2-5	TGTGCCAGCAGTTCCCGGAACAGCCTCTCGGAGACCCAGTACTTC	CASSSRNSLSETQYF
.	TRBV28	TRBD1	TRBJ1-4	TGTGCCAGCAGTTTACTACAGGGGCTTGCGGAAAAACTGTTTTTT	CASSLLQGLAEKLFF
.	TRBV5-1	.	TRBJ2-3	TGCGCCAGCAGCGAGCCAGGGGCTAGCACAGATACGCAGTATTTT	CASSEPGASTDTQYF
.	TRBV10-3	TRBD1	TRBJ1-1	TGTGCCATCACCGAACAGGGGGCGAGCGAAGCTTTCTTT	CAITEQGASEAFF
.	TRBV7-9	.	TRBJ2-7	TGTGCCAGCAGCTTAGGCTCCCCGGGGGAGCAGTACTTC	CASSLGSPGEQYF
few	TRBV19	.	TRBJ1-5	TGTGCCAGTAGTATTAGTCAATACAATCAGCCCCAGCATTTT	CASSISQYNQPQHF
.	TRBV15	.	TRBJ1-4	TGTGCCACCAGGGAGTTGGATGAAAAACTGTTTTTT	CATRELDEKLFF
.	TRBV13	TRBD2	TRBJ2-5	TGTGCCAGCAGCTTAGGCGGGATAGCGGGGATAGAGACCCAGTACTTC	CASSLGGIAGIETQYF
.	TRBV19	.	TRBJ1-3	TGTGCCAGTAGTATGATTACGCGGGGAAACACCATATATTTT	CASSMITRGNTIYF
once	TRBV4-3	TRBD2	TRBJ2-1	TGCGCCAGCAGCCAAGACGCGACTAGCGGGCTCTGGGGCCCCTACAATGAGCAGTTCTTC	CASSQDATSGLWGPYNEQFF
.	TRBV12-5	TRBD2	TRBJ2-1	TGTGCTAGTGGGGACGGACTAGCGAGCCACAATGAGCAGTTCTTC	CASGDGLASHNEQFF
.	TRBV2	.	TRBJ2-7	TGTGCCAGCAGCCCCCCTGGGGAGCGGATCTCCTACGAGCAGTACTTC	CASSPPGERISYEQYF
.	TRBV27	TRBD2	TRBJ2-7	TGTGCCAGCAGGTGGACTAGCGGGAGTTACGAGCAGTACTTC	CASRWTSGSYEQYF
.	TRBV7-3	.	TRBJ1-2	TGTGCCAGCAGCCTAAGGATCGACAGGTATAACTATGGCTACACCTTC	CASSLRIDRYNYGYTF
.	TRBV19	.	TRBJ1-5	TGTGCCAGTACCTACGCTTCGGTGAATCAGCCCCAGCATTTT	CASTYASVNQPQHF
.	TRBV19	TRBD1	TRBJ1-5	TGTGCCACCGAACTACAGGGGAAAGGCCAGCCCCAGCATTTT	CATELQGKGQPQHF
.	TRBV4-1	TRBD1	TRBJ2-7	TGCGCCAGCAGCCTCCGGGGACAGCCCTCCTACGAGCAGTACTTC	CASSLRGQPSYEQYF
.	TRBV27	TRBD1	TRBJ2-1	TGTGCCAGCAGTTCCTCGGGACAGCAATACAATGAGCAGTTCTTC	CASSSSGQQYNEQFF
once	TRBV4-1	.	TRBJ1-5	TGCGCCAGCAGCCAAGGGGACACAAGCAATCAGCCCCAGCATTTT	CASSQGDTSNQPQHF
.	TRBV5-4	.	TRBJ1-2	TGTGCCAGCAGCCCCAATGTGGGGGGGGCATATGGCTACACCTTC	CASSPNVGGAYGYTF
.	TRBV7-9	TRBD2	TRBJ2-3	TGTGCCAGCAGCTTGATGAGCGGGGGGTCGAAGCCAGATACGCAGTATTTT	CASSLMSGGSKPDTQYF
.	TRBV6-5	.	TRBJ1-6	TGTGCCAGCAGTTACGGAGAGGGAACTTCCCCCCTCCACTTT	CASSYGEGTSPLHF
.	TRBV19	TRBD1	TRBJ1-1	TGTGCCAGTAGTATGGGACAGGGGGCGGTCACTGAAGCTTTCTTT	CASSMGQGAVTEAFF
.	TRBV2	TRBD1	TRBJ1-1	TGCGCCAGCAGTGAGGGGGCAGTGGGCTCTGAAGCTTTCTTT	CASSEGAVGSEAFF
.	TRBV7-2	TRBD1	TRBJ2-7	TGTGCCAGCAGCACTCCGGGACAGTCCTACGAGCAGTACTTC	CASSTPGQSYEQYF
.	TRBV4-1	.	TRBJ2-7	TGCGCCAGCAGCTACAGTACCCCAATGAGAAGCTCCTACGAGCAGTACTTC	CASSYSTPMRSSYEQYF
.	TRBV30	TRBD1	TRBJ1-4	TGTGCCTGGGATTCCGGGACAGGGGGCTTTAATGAAAAACTGTTTTTT	CAWDSGTGGFNEKLFF
.	TRBV9	.	TRBJ2-7	TGTGCCAGCAGCGAGTCCCCTGACAGGAGCTCCTACGAGCAGTACTTC	CASSESPDRSSYEQYF
.	TRBV5-8	.	TRBJ2-7	TGTGCCAGCAGCTACGCGCCTGGGCAGTACTTC	CASSYAPGQYF
.	TRBV6-5	.	TRBJ2-5	TGTGCCAGCAGTTACGGCAGGTATACAGAGACCCAGTACTTC	CASSYGRYTETQYF
.	TRBV4-1	TRBD1	TRBJ2-1	TGCGCCAGCAGCCTACAGGGGAGTGAGCAGTTCTTC	CASSLQGSEQFF
once	TRBV19	.	TRBJ2-2	TGTGCCAGTACTATGTGGCCCCAGGGTAACACCGGGGAGCTGTTTTTT	CASTMWPQGNTGELFF
.	TRBV4-1	.	TRBJ2-7	TGCGCCAGCAGCCAAAAGATGGGGGGAGTAGGCTACGAGCAGTACTTC	CASSQKMGGVGYEQYF
.	TRBV4-2	TRBD2	TRBJ2-7	TGTGCCAGCAGCCGACTAGCGGGGGACCCCACCGAGCAGTACTTC	CASSRLAGDPTEQYF
once	TRBV29-1	TRBD1	TRBJ1-2	TGCAGCGTTCACTTAACCAGGGGGCAGGACTATGGCTACACCTTC	CSVHLTRGQDYGYTF
.	TRBV6-5	TRBD1	TRBJ2-1	TGTGCCAGCAGCCACGGGACAGGGGGTCGCAATGAGCAGTTCTTC	CASSHGTGGRNEQFF
.	TRBV7-2	.	TRBJ1-6	TGTGCCAGCTGCACGAGTGGCGGTTCACCCCTCCACTTT	CASCTSGGSPLHF
once	TRBV27	TRBD2	TRBJ2-2	TGTGCCAGCAGTCCAATAGCGGGGGGGCCGAACACCGGGGAGCTGTTTTTT	CASSPIAGGPNTGELFF
.	TRBV30	TRBD1	TRBJ1-5	TGTGCCTGGAGTGTCGGGACAGGGATTCGGCAGCCCCAGCATTTT	CAWSVGTGIRQPQHF
.	TRBV9	TRBD2	TRBJ2-7	TGTGCCAGCAGCCCTTCCCCCGGGGGGACCTACGAGCAGTACTTC	CASSPSPGGTYEQYF
once	TRBV6-6	TRBD1	TRBJ1-3	TGTGCCAGCAGTTACGAGGGGGCGGCTGGAAACACCATATATTTT	CASSYEGAAGNTIYF
.	TRBV14	.	TRBJ2-1	TGTGCCAGCAGCACAGTGGACAGTCTCGGGGAGCAGTTCTTC	CASSTVDSLGEQFF
.	TRBV11-2	.	TRBJ2-2	TGTGCCAGCAGCTTAGCCGGAAGCGAAGGGGAGCTGTTTTTT	CASSLAGSEGELFF
.	TRBV5-1	TRBD1	TRBJ1-2	TGCGCCAGCAGCTTGGAAGGGGGCGGCTACACCTTC	CASSLEGGGYTF
.	TRBV7-3	TRBD1	TRBJ2-3	TGTGCCAGCAGCCCTGTTGAATGGGACAGGGGCACAGATACGCAGTATTTT	CASSPVEWDRGTDTQYF
once	TRBV5-4	TRBD2	TRBJ2-1	TGTGCCAGCAGCTGGAGCGGGAGAAATGAGCAGTTCTTC	CASSWSGRNEQFF
.	TRBV15	.	TRBJ1-5	TGTGCCACCAGCAAAGACCTTCCGAGGGAGCCCCAGCATTTT	CATSKDLPREPQHF
.	TRBV9	.	TRBJ2-3	TGTGCCAGCAGCCATCCCCTGACTCCAACGTCTACAGATACGCAGTATTTT	CASSHPLTPTSTDTQYF